This record looks at one TCR beta chain sequence and its context. Germline-derived CDR1 and CDR2 are SGDLS and YYNGEE. The length of the CDR3 is 15 residues. Trimming removed 0 bases from V and 4 bases from J; junction bases left unmatched: 1. This sample was included in a study of blood T cell repertoires in COVID-19. About the study: Both acute and convalescent COVID-19 samples were obtained from the United States, Italy and Spain.

Original data processing: Cell counts per sample came from amplifying reference gene primers. Sequencing used immunoSEQ multiplex PCR; TCRdb keeps in-frame clones, though not all of them. V and J calls plus clone size are reproduced from that table; the DNA served to infer D and trimming. The sample carries 250,000 or so clones, around four fifths recorded once. Material: peripheral blood. This sequence originates from a man in his fifties or sixties with acute or convalescent COVID-19. This chain joins TRBV9 and TRBJ2-1; TRBD2 matches 10 bases. The CDR3, as DNA: TGTGCCAGCAGCGTAGGGACTAGCGGATACAATGAGCAGTTCTTC. This encodes CASSVGTSGYNEQFF.